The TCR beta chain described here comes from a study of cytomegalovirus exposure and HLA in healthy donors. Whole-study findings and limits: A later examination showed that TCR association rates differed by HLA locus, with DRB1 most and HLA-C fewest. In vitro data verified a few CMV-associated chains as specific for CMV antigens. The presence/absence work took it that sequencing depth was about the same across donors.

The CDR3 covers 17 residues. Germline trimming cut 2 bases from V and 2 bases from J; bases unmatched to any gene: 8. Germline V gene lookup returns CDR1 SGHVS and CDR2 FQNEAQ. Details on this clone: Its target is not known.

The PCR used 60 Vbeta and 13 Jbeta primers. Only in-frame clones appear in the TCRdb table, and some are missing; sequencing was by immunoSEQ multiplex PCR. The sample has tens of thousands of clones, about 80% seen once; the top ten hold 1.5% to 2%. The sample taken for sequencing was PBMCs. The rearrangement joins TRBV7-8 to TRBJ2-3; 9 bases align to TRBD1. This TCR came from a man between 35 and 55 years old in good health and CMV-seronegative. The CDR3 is CASSLRTGTGHTDTQYF. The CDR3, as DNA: TGTGCCAGCAGCTTAAGGACCGGGACAGGGCACACAGATACGCAGTATTTT.